Following are 13 T cell receptor beta chains from one sample sequenced in a study of CD8+CD57+ T cells in acquired aplastic anemia. The template for TCR beta VDJ and CDR3 sequence profiling was genomic DNA. TCRdb re-called the reads through MiXCR, storing one row per CDR3 protein. The sample lists 450,000 to 550,000 distinct CDR3 sequences; around a third were seen once. The patients chosen for sequencing had shown expansion of CD8+CD57+ cells (detected by flow cytometry). Sequencing used sorted CD4+, CD8+, or CD8+CD57+ T cells (not recorded which) from PBMCs. The receptors come from a human donor with aplastic anemia.

This clonotype appeared a few times. The V gene is TRBV24-1, the J gene TRBJ1-5, with D perhaps matching TRBD1 (5 bases). The CDR3 has 14 residues. Trimming took off 3 bases at V and 1 base at J, with 6 bases between the two ends. Germline-derived CDR1 and CDR2 are KGHDR and SFDVKD. The chain's CDR3 is CATSDGDSNQPQHF. In nucleotides, the CDR3 is TGTGCCACCAGTGATGGGGACAGCAATCAGCCCCAGCATTTT.

To note about this clonotype: One end of the junction fails to match germline, which may point to a read error. V gene TRBV11-2 combines with J gene TRBJ2-7, with 10 bases lining up with TRBD1. Germline lookup yields CDR1 SGHAT and CDR2 FQNNGV. CDR3 length equals 18 residues. CDR3 residues: CASSITFTGTGVLGEQHF. DNA for the CDR3: TGTGCCAGCAGCATTACCTTCACCGGGACAGGGGTTTTGGGGGAGCAGCACTTC. The full variable domain, completed using reference TRBV11-2 and TRBJ2-7, is EAGVAQSPRYKIIEKRQSVAFWCNPISGHATLYWYQQILGQGPKLLIQFQNNGVVDDSQLPKDRFSAERLKGVDSTLKIQPAKLEDSAVYLCASSITFTGTGVLGEQHFGPGTRLTVT.

This clonotype has ten or more counts. The CDR3 here is CSASRQGPSGGYTF. CDR3 in DNA: TGCAGTGCTAGTCGGCAGGGCCCCTCGGGTGGCTACACCTTC. The chain combines TRBV20-1 with TRBJ1-2, with TRBD1 as a possible D gene (5 bases). V was clipped by 3 bases and J by 7 bases, with 18 bases between them. Germline assignment: CDR1 DFQATT and CDR2 SNEGSKA (reference sequence). The CDR3 is made up of 14 amino acids.

Many counts were recorded for this clonotype. The chain recombines TRBV7-2 with TRBJ1-3, with 7 bases fitting TRBD1. The germline V gene encodes CDR1 SGHTA and CDR2 FQGNSA. CDR3 length: 14 amino acids. The ends lost 1 base at V and 8 bases at J; junction bases unmatched: 5. CDR3 protein: CASSLGTGPDTIYF. CDR3 coding DNA: TGTGCCAGCAGCTTAGGGACAGGACCAGACACCATATATTTT.

At least ten counts were recorded for this clonotype. The chain carries TRBV7-2 and TRBJ2-1; no clear D. Per germline, CDR1 SGHTA and CDR2 FQGNSA. The CDR3 length is 15 residues. V was pared by 0 bases and J by 8 bases, with 14 bases between. The CDR3 DNA sequence: TGTGCCAGCAGCTTAGCCCCCTATCGGAAGGATGAGCAGTTCTTC. It is translated as CASSLAPYRKDEQFF.

Here the CDR3 reads CASSWTTDVGPEKLFF. The CDR3 coding sequence is TGCGCCAGCAGTTGGACCACGGACGTGGGGCCCGAAAAACTGTTTTTT. This chain uses TRBV5-1 with TRBJ1-4, with a weak D call TRBD1 (5 bases). Between the trimmed V and J ends, which lost 5 bases and 8 bases, there was a span of 22 bases. The length of the CDR3 is 16 residues. Germline V gives CDR1 SGHRS, CDR2 YFSETQ.

V is TRBV4-1 and J is TRBJ2-5; a possible D gene is TRBD2 (6 bases). This CDR3 spans 15 amino acids. The V gene lost 1 base and the J gene lost 3 bases, with 12 bases spanning the gap. Germline assignment: CDR1 MGHRA and CDR2 YSYEKL. CDR3 in amino acids: CASSQGGTGKETQYF. CDR3 bases: TGCGCCAGCAGCCAAGGGGGGACTGGCAAAGAGACCCAGTACTTC.

The sample holds a few counts of this clonotype. V and J are TRBV5-1 and TRBJ2-1, with D tentatively TRBD1 (5 bases). CDR1 and CDR2 (germline): SGHRS, YFSETQ. The length of the CDR3 is 12 residues. V was pared by 6 bases and J by 8 bases, with 12 bases between. DNA for the CDR3: TGCGCCAGCAATCAGGGTCGGCATGAGCAGTTCTTC. Protein sequence: CASNQGRHEQFF.

As regards this clonotype: A single base separates this from a much larger clone, so it may be a read error. The rearrangement links TRBV5-1 to TRBJ1-6; no clear D gene. CDR3 size: 14 residues. The V gene lost 0 bases and the J gene lost 12 bases, with 13 bases spanning the gap. The germline CDR1 and CDR2 sequences are SGHRS and YFSETQ. The CDR3 here is CASSLEEGRLPLHF. CDR3 DNA sequence: TGCGCCAGCAGCTTGGAAGAGGGTAGGTTACCCCTCCACTTT. The full variable domain, completed using reference TRBV5-1 and TRBJ1-6, is KAGVTQTPRYLIKTRGQQVTLSCSPISGHRSVSWYQQTPGQGLQFLFEYFSETQRNKGNFPGRFSGRQFSNSRSEMNVSTLELGDSALYLCASSLEEGRLPLHFGNGTRLTVT.

This clonotype was observed at least ten times. This sequence joins TRBV20-1 and TRBJ1-5; tentative D call: TRBD1 (5 bases). CDR1 and CDR2 from the germline V gene are DFQATT and SNEGSKA (reference sequence). V lost 3 bases to trimming and J lost 8 bases, with 14 bases between them. There are 13 residues in the CDR3. The CDR3: CSARTGGLEPQHF. CDR3 nucleotide sequence: TGCAGTGCTAGGACGGGGGGTCTTGAGCCCCAGCATTTT.

In its sample, this clonotype was seen a few times. This chain links TRBV6-4 with TRBJ2-1, with D perhaps TRBD1 (5 bases). Germline loops: CDR1 MRHNA, CDR2 SNTAGT. V was shortened by 3 bases and J by 2 bases, with 14 bases between the two germline ends. This CDR3 is 16 amino acids long. In DNA, the CDR3 is TGTGCCAGCAGTGAATCGAAGCAGGGCCCCTACAATGAGCAGTTCTTC. Its translation is CASSESKQGPYNEQFF.

Remarks on this clonotype: In this CDR3 the conserved last residue, phenylalanine or tryptophan, is missing, so a read error is likely. The chain recombines TRBV14 with TRBJ2-3; TRBD2 aligns across 7 bases. This CDR3 is 15 amino acids long. CDR1 SGHDN and CDR2 FVKESK come from the germline V gene. With 4 bases clipped from V and 3 bases from J, the junction kept 7 bases outside the gene matches. CDR3 region: CASSLLGGGTDTQYS. DNA of the CDR3: TGTGCCAGCAGCCTCTTGGGGGGGGGGACAGATACGCAGTATTCT.

This clonotype appeared many times. This chain connects TRBV19 to TRBJ1-6, with D uncertain. With 9 bases removed from V and 6 bases from J, the gap between germline ends came to 9 bases. From germline, CDR1 is LNHDA and CDR2 SQIVND (reference sequence). This CDR3 is 12 amino acids long. CDR3 loop: CASKIFNSPLHF. In DNA form, the CDR3 reads TGTGCCAGCAAAATTTTTAATTCACCCCTCCACTTT.